Listed below are T cell receptor beta chains from one sample, sequenced in a study of blood T cell repertoires in COVID-19. Sequencing used immunoSEQ multiplex PCR; TCRdb keeps in-frame clones, though not all of them. Altogether 35,000 to 50,000 clones are present, approximately 81% being singletons, with the ten largest covering roughly 13%. Source material: peripheral blood. These receptors all come from a woman aged 65 to 85 in a cohort sampled during active COVID-19. CDR3s include the opening cysteine and the closing phenylalanine or tryptophan. D genes are given only for firm matches. A row's size may be missing; if present it is once, few, many or a size class.

j_call,clone_size,d_call,v_call,cdr3_aa,cdr3_nt
TRBJ1-1,medium-sized,.,TRBV19,CASSIGRRHTEAFF,TGTGCCAGTAGTATCGGAAGGAGGCACACTGAAGCTTTCTTT
TRBJ1-1,.,.,TRBV20-1,CRPAGNTEAFF,TGCAGGCCGGCAGGGAACACTGAAGCTTTCTTT
TRBJ1-4,once,TRBD1,TRBV18,CASSPRRQGPNEKLFF,TGTGCCAGCTCACCACGAAGACAGGGGCCTAATGAAAAACTGTTTTTT
TRBJ1-1,.,TRBD1,TRBV6-5,CASSLQGVNTEAFF,TGTGCCAGCAGCCTACAGGGGGTGAACACTGAAGCTTTCTTT
TRBJ2-5,.,.,TRBV6-8,CASGLKGPETQYF,TGTGCCAGCGGCCTCAAGGGGCCGGAGACCCAGTACTTC
TRBJ2-7,few,TRBD2,TRBV7-6,CASSSGLAQLTSYEQYF,TGTGCCAGCAGCTCCGGACTAGCCCAATTGACTTCCTACGAGCAGTACTTC
TRBJ2-7,.,.,TRBV5-1,CASSLAGEDEQYF,TGCGCCAGCAGCTTGGCCGGGGAGGACGAGCAGTACTTC
TRBJ2-2,.,TRBD1,TRBV11-2,CASSLGGTAFGELFF,TGTGCCAGCAGCTTAGGGGGGACAGCTTTCGGGGAGCTGTTTTTT
TRBJ2-1,.,TRBD2,TRBV5-1,CASSLGGRDNEQFF,TGCGCCAGCAGCTTGGGAGGGAGGGACAATGAGCAGTTCTTC
TRBJ2-1,.,TRBD2,TRBV29-1,CSVEFAGVSYNEQFF,TGCAGCGTTGAATTTGCGGGAGTATCCTACAATGAGCAGTTCTTC
TRBJ1-2,.,.,TRBV18,CASSLGRGKEGYTF,TGTGCCAGCTCACTGGGTCGGGGAAAAGAAGGCTACACCTTC
TRBJ2-2,.,TRBD1,TRBV2,CASSDQGVANTGELFF,TGTGCCAGCAGCGATCAGGGGGTCGCGAACACCGGGGAGCTGTTTTTT
TRBJ2-2,few,TRBD1,TRBV27,CASSSDRVTGELFF,TGTGCCAGCAGTTCCGACAGGGTAACCGGGGAGCTGTTTTTT
TRBJ1-2,.,.,TRBV5-1,CASSPVGGTYGYTF,TGCGCCAGCAGCCCGGTTGGAGGGACCTATGGCTACACCTTC
TRBJ2-5,.,.,TRBV3-1/TRBV3-2,CASSQVRGSQETQYF,TGTGCCAGCAGCCAAGTTAGGGGGTCCCAAGAGACCCAGTACTTC
TRBJ1-2,.,.,TRBV29-1,CSVDRGGGYGYTF,TGCAGCGTTGATAGGGGGGGCGGTTATGGCTACACCTTC
TRBJ2-3,.,TRBD2,TRBV28,CASSFSGRGPDTQYF,TGTGCCAGCAGTTTCAGCGGGAGAGGGCCAGATACGCAGTATTTT